The rows below give T cell receptor beta chains drawn from one sample of a study of response to subunit inactivated influenza vaccine. TCRdb passed the RT-PCR reads through MiXCR, listing each CDR3 protein once. The sample consists of roughly 650,000 distinct CDR3 sequences, about 14% of them appearing once. The sequences come from PBMCs from blood, collected 14 to 15 days before vaccination. The source of these receptors is a man over 45 who received an inactivated influenza vaccine. Each CDR3 is given with its conserved first and last residue. The order of the fields is CDR3 DNA, CDR3 protein, J gene, clone size, V gene, D gene. A D gene is named only where the DNA matches it firmly. Clone size is shown for a subset of rows, as once, few, many or a class of expanded clone.

TGTGCCAGCAGCTTACATCATCCCAGCTTGAACACTGAAGCTTTCTTT CASSLHHPSLNTEAFF TRBJ1-1 few TRBV7-2 -
TGTGCCAGCAGTGAATTCGGGGCCCGAGGCGGCAATCAGCCCCAGCATTTT CASSEFGARGGNQPQHF TRBJ1-5 few TRBV6-1 -
TGTGCCAGCAGCTTGAAGAGTAGCCCCGGGGAGCTGTTTTTT CASSLKSSPGELFF TRBJ2-2 few TRBV5-6 -
TGCGCCAGCAGCTTGTTCGGCGGAACTAGCACAGATACGCAGTATTTT CASSLFGGTSTDTQYF TRBJ2-3 - TRBV5-1 -
TGCAGTGCTAGGCCCAGGGGGCCGTTGAACACTGAAGCTTTCTTT CSARPRGPLNTEAFF TRBJ1-1 few TRBV20-1 TRBD1
TGCAGCGTTGACTGGACCGGGGAGCTGTTTTTT CSVDWTGELFF TRBJ2-2 few TRBV29-1 -
TGTGCCAGCAGTTTCGTGCAGGGTGGGGGGAGAGGCTACACCTTC CASSFVQGGGRGYTF TRBJ1-2 - TRBV12-3/TRBV12-4 -
TGCAGTGCTAGGCCGTCGAAATTTGGGGGAGATGTTTTT CSARPSKFGGDVF TRBJ1-4 few TRBV20-1 -
TGTGCCAGCAGCTCTTCTCTGGGGGCTTCTGGAAACACCATATATTTT CASSSSLGASGNTIYF TRBJ1-3 - TRBV3-1 -
TGCAGCGTCGCACAGGGGGCGGACACTGAAGCTTTCTTT CSVAQGADTEAFF TRBJ1-1 - TRBV29-1 TRBD1
TGTGCCAGCAGCAGTACCGGGACAGGCGCTATGAGGGACTTC CASSSTGTGAMRDF TRBJ2-7 few TRBV4-2 TRBD1
TGTGCCAGCAGCTTTATTTCCCGACAGGGGCCTTTGCAAGGGCAGTTCTTC CASSFISRQGPLQGQFF TRBJ2-1 many TRBV11-2 TRBD1
TGTGCCAGCAGCTGGGGCCAGAGCTATGGTGGGGAGCTGTTTTTT CASSWGQSYGGELFF TRBJ2-2 few TRBV7-9 -
TGTGCCATCAGTGAGTCCGGCGGTTCCCCCTACAATGAGCAGTTCTTC CAISESGGSPYNEQFF TRBJ2-1 few TRBV10-3 -